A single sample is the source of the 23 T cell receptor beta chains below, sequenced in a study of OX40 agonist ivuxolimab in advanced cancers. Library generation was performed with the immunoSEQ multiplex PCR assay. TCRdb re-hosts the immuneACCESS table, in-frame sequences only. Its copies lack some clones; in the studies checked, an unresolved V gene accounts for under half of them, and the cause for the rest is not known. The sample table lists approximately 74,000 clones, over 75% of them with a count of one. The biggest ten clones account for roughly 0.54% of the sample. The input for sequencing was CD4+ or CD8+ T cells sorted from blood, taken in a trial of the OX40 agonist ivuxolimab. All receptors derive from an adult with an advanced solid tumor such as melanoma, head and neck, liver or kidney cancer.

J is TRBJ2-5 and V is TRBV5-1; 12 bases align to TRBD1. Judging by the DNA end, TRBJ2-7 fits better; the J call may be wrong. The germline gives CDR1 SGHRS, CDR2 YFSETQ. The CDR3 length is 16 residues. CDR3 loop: CASRESGTGGLNEQYF. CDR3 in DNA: TGCGCCAGCAGGGAGTCCGGGACAGGGGGCCTCAACGAGCAGTACTTC.

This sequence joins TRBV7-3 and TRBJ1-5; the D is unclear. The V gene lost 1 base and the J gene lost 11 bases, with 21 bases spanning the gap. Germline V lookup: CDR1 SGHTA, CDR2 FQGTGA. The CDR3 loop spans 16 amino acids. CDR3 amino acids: CASSLKFGLDGGAQHF. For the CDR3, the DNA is TGTGCCAGCAGCTTAAAGTTCGGGCTCGATGGTGGGGCCCAGCATTTT.

In nucleotides, the CDR3 is TGTGCCAGCAGCCCGGGACAGGGCTCTATCTCCTACGAGCAGTACTTC. This gives the protein CASSPGQGSISYEQYF. The gene calls are TRBV5-6 and TRBJ2-7; TRBD1 matches at 9 bases. The germline gives CDR1 SGHDT, CDR2 YYEEEE. This CDR3 comprises 16 residues. The junction had 8 bases not matched to a gene; V was cut back by 4 bases and J by 0 bases.

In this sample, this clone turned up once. CDR3 amino acids: CASSYSRGVNTEAFF. In nucleotides, the CDR3 is TGTGCCAGCAGTTACTCGAGGGGGGTCAACACTGAAGCTTTCTTT. The J gene is TRBJ1-1, the V gene TRBV6-5, with D possibly being TRBD1 (6 bases). The CDR3 covers 15 residues. Trimming took off 0 bases at V and 2 bases at J, with 10 bases between the two ends. Germline lookup yields CDR1 MNHEY and CDR2 SVGAGI.

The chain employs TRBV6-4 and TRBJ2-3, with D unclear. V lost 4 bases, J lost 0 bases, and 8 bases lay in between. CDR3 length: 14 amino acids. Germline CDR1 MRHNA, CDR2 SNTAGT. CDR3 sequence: CASSVSVSTDTQYF. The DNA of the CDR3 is TGTGCCAGCAGTGTTTCGGTTAGCACAGATACGCAGTATTTT.

The CDR3 spells CATNYEQYF. In nucleotides, the CDR3 is TGCGCCACCAACTACGAGCAGTACTTC. The J gene is TRBJ2-7, the V gene TRBV23-1, with D unresolved. TRBV23-1 is treated as an ORF (open reading frame) with a function not yet certain. V lost 10 bases and J lost 3, with 4 bases in between. This CDR3 has 9 residues.

In DNA form, the CDR3 reads TGTGCCATTTGGCAGGGGAGTGGGAACACAGATACGCAGTATTTT. Protein: CAIWQGSGNTDTQYF. The V and J genes are TRBV10-3 and TRBJ2-3, with a possible D match to TRBD1 (6 bases). CDR1 is ENHRY, CDR2 SYGVKD, per germline. Trimming removed 9 bases from V and 2 bases from J, with 18 bases in between. This CDR3 comprises 15 residues.

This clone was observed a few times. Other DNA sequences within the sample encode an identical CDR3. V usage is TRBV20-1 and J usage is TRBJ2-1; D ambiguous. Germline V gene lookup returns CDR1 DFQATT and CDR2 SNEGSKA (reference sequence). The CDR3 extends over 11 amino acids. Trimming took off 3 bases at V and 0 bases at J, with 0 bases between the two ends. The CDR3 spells CSASSYNEQFF. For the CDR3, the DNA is TGCAGTGCTAGCTCCTACAATGAGCAGTTCTTC.

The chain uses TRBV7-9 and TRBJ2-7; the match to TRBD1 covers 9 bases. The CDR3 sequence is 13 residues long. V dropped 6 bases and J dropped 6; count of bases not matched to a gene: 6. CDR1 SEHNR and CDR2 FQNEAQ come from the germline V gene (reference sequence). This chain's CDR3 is CASRTRQGGEQYF. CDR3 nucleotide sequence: TGTGCCAGCAGGACCCGACAGGGGGGCGAGCAGTACTTC.

This CDR3 is CASSLTPRQNQPQHF. In nucleotides, the CDR3 is TGTGCCAGCAGCTTAACCCCCCGACAGAATCAGCCCCAGCATTTT. J is TRBJ1-5 and V is TRBV7-2; TRBD1 is a possible D gene (5 bases). This CDR3 has 15 residues. V was pared by 2 bases and J by 4 bases, with 12 bases between. In germline, CDR1 is SGHTA, CDR2 FQGNSA.

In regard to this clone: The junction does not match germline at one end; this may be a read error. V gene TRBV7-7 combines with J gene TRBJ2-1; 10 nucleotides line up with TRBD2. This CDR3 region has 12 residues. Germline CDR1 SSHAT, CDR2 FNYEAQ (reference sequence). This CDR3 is CASSLAGGEQFF. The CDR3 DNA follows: TGTGCTAGCAGCTTAGCGGGAGGTGAGCAGTTCTTC.

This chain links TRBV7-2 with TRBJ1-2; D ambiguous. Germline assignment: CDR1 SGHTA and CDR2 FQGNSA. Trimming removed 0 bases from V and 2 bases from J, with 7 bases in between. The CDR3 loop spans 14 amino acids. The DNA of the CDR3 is TGTGCCAGCAGCTTAGCTCGGACCAACTATGGCTACACCTTC. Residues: CASSLARTNYGYTF. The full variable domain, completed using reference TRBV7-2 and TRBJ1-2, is GAGVSQSPSNKVTEKGKDVELRCDPISGHTALYWYRQSLGQGLEFLIYFQGNSAPDKSGLPSDRFSAERTGGSVSTLTIQRTQQEDSAVYLCASSLARTNYGYTFGSGTRLTVV.

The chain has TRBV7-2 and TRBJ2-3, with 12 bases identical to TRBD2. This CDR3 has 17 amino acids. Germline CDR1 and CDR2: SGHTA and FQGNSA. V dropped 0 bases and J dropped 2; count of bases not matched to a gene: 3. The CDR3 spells CASSLAGTSGYTDTQYF. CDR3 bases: TGTGCCAGCAGCTTAGCGGGGACTAGCGGGTACACAGATACGCAGTATTTT.

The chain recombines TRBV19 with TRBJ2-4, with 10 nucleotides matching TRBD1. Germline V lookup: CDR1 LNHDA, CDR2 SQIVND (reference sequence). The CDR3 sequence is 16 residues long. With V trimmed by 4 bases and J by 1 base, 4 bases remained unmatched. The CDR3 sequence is CASSTPGQGAKNIQYF. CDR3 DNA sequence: TGTGCCAGTAGTACACCGGGACAGGGGGCCAAAAACATTCAGTACTTC.

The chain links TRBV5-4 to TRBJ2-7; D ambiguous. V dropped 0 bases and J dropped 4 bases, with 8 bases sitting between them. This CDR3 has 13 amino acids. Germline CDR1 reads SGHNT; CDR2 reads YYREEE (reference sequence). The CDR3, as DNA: TGTGCCAGCAGCTTGGACGGTGGTTACGAGCAGTACTTC. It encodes CASSLDGGYEQYF.

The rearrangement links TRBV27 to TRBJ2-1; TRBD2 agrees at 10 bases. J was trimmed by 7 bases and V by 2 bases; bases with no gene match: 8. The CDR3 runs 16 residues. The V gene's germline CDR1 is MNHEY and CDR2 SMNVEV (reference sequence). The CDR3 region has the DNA TGTGCCAGCAGTTTACCCCTCACTAGCGGGAAGAATGAGCAGTTCTTC. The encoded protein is CASSLPLTSGKNEQFF.

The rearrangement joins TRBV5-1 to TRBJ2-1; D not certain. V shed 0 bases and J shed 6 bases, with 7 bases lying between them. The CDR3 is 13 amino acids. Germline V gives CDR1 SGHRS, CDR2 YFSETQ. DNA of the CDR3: TGCGCCAGCAGCTTGGGAGTTGTCAATGAGCAGTTCTTC. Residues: CASSLGVVNEQFF.

The CDR3 bases are TGTGCCAGCAGCGTAGGACTCCAAGAGACCCAGTACTTC. This encodes CASSVGLQETQYF. The gene calls are TRBV9 and TRBJ2-5; no definite D call. CDR1 is SGDLS and CDR2 is YYNGEE in the germline V gene. CDR3 size: 13 residues. V lost 0 bases and J lost 1, with 4 bases in between.

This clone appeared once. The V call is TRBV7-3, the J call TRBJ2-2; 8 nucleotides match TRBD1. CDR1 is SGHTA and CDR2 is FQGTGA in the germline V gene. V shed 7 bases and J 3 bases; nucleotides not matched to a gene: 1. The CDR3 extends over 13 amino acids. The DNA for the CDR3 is TGTGCCAGCACGGACAGGGACACCGGGGAGCTGTTTTTT. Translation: CASTDRDTGELFF.

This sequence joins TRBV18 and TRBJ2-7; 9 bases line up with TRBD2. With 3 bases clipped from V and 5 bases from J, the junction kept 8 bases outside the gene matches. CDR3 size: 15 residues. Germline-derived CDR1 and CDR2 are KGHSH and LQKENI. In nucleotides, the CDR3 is TGTGCCAGCTCACCCGAAGCGGGAGGCCCCCACGAGCAGTACTTC. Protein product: CASSPEAGGPHEQYF. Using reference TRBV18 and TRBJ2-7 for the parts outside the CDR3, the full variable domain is NAGVMQNPRHLVRRRGQEARLRCSPMKGHSHVYWYRQLPEEGLKFMVYLQKENIIDESGMPKERFSAEFPKEGPSILRIQQVVRGDSAAYFCASSPEAGGPHEQYFGPGTRLTVT.

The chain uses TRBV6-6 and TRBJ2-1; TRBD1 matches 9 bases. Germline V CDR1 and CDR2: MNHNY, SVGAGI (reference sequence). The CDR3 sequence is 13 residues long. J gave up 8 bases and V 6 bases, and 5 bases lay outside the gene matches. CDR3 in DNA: TGTGCCAGCAGCGGGACAGGGTGGGATGAGCAGTTCTTC. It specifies CASSGTGWDEQFF.

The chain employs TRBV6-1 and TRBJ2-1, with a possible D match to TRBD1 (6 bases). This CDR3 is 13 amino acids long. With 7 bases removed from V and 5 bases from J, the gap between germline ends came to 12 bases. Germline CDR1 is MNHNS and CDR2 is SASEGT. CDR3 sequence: CASTDDRNNEQFF. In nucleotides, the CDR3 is TGTGCCAGCACCGACGACAGGAACAATGAGCAGTTCTTC.

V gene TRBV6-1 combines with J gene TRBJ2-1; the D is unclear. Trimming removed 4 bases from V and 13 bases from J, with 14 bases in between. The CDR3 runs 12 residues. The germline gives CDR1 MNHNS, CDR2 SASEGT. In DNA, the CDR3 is TGTGCCAGCAGTGTCAGCTCAAATCCCCAGTTCTTC. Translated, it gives CASSVSSNPQFF.